This TCR beta chain was captured by sequencing in a study of immune heterogeneity within non-small cell lung tumors. Amplifying TCR beta CDR3 involved multiplex PCR carried out with 32 V and 13 J primers. TCRdb used MiXCR to reprocess the multiplex PCR reads, holding one entry per CDR3 protein. The sample carries thousands of distinct CDR3 sequences, 22% recorded once. By frequency in the sample, this clonotype is medium-sized. Template came from bulk tumor genomic DNA, at 550 to 700 ng per sample. Widely spaced biopsies, several per primary tumor, were obtained at surgery. Those enrolled were patients newly diagnosed with untreated non-small cell lung cancer and undergoing curative surgery. V shed 0 bases and J shed 6 bases, with 15 bases lying between them. CDR1 LNHNV and CDR2 YYDKDF come from the germline V gene (reference sequence). The CDR3 contains 16 residues.

The specimen was lung tumor tissue. The chain has TRBV15 and TRBJ1-5; D perhaps matches TRBD1 (6 bases). The TCR sequence derives from a man in his fifties or sixties with non-small cell lung cancer. CDR3 sequence reads: CATSREITGSGQPQHF. CDR3 coding DNA: TGTGCCACCAGCAGAGAAATTACAGGGTCAGGTCAGCCCCAGCATTTT.